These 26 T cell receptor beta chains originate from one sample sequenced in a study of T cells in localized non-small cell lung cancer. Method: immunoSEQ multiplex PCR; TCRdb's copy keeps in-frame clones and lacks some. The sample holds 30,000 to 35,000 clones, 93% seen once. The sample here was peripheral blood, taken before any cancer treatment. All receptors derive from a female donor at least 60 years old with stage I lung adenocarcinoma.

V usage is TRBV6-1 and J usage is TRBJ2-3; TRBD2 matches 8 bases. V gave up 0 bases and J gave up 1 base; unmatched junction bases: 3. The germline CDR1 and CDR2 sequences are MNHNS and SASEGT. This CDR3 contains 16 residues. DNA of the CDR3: TGTGCCAGCAGTGAAGCTAGCGGGGTAGGCACAGATACGCAGTATTTT. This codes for CASSEASGVGTDTQYF.

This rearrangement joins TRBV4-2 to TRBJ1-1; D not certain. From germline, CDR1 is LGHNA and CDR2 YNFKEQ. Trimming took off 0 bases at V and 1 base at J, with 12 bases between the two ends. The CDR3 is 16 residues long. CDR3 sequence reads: CASSQDLRGTNTEAFF. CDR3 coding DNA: TGTGCCAGCAGCCAAGATTTACGGGGAACGAACACTGAAGCTTTCTTT.

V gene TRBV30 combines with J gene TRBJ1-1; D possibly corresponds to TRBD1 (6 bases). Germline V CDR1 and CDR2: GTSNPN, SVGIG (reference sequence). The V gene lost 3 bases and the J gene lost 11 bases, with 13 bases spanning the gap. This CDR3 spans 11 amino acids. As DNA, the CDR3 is TGTGCCTGGAGGAGGGGGAGGTATGCTTTCTTT. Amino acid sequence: CAWRRGRYAFF.

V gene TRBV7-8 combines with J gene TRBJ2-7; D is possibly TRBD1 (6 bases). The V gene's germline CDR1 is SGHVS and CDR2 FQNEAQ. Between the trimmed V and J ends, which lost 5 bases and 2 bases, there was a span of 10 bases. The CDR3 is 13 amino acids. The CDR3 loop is CASSGDTPYEQYF. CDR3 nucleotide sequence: TGTGCCAGCAGCGGGGACACCCCCTACGAGCAGTACTTC.

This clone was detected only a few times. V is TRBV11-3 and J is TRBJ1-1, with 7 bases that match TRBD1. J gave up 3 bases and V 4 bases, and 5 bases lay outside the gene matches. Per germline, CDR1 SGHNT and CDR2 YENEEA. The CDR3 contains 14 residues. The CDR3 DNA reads TGTGCCAGCAGCTCAGGGGGGATCGACACTGAAGCTTTCTTT. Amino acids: CASSSGGIDTEAFF.

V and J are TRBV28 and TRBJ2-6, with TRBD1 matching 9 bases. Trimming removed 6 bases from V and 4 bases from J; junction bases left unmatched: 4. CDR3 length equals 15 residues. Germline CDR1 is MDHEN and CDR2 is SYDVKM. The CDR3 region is CASSRTGAGANVLTF. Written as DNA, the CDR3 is TGTGCCAGCAGCCGGACAGGGGCCGGGGCCAACGTCCTGACTTTC.

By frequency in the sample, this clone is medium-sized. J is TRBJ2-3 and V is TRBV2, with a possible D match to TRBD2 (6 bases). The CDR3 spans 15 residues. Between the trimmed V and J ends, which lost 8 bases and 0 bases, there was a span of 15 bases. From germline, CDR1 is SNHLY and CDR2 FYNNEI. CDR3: CASCPGTSSTDTQYF. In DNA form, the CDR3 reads TGTGCCAGCTGCCCCGGGACTTCAAGCACAGATACGCAGTATTTT.

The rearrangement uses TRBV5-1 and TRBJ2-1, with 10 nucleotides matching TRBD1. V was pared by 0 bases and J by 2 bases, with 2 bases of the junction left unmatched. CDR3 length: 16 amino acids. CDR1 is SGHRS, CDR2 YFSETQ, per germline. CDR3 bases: TGCGCCAGCAGCTTGGGCGGGACAGGGGCCTACAATGAGCAGTTCTTC. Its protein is CASSLGGTGAYNEQFF.

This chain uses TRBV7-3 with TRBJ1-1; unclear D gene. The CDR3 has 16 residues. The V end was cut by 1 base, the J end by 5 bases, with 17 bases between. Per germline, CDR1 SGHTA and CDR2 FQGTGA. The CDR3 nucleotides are TGTGCCAGCAGCTTAAGAGCCCTTGGGGTTGGAACTGAAGCTTTCTTT. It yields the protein CASSLRALGVGTEAFF.

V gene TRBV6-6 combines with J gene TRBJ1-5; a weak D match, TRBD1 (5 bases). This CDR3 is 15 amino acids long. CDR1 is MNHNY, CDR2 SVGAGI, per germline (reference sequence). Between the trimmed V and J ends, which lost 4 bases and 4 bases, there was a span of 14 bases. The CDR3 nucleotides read TGTGCCAGCAGTTCACCGGAGGGGAAGAATCAGCCCCAGCATTTT. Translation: CASSSPEGKNQPQHF.

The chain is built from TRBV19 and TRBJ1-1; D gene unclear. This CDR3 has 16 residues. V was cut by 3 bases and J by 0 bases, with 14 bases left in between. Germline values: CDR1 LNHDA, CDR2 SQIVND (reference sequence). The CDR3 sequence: CASSIGVGNMNTEAFF. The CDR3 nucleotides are TGTGCCAGTAGTATTGGGGTCGGGAACATGAACACTGAAGCTTTCTTT.

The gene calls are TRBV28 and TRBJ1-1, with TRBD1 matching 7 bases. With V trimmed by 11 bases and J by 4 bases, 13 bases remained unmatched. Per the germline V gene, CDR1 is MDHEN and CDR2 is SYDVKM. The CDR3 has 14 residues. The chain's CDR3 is CAAILGGAGTEAFF. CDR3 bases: TGTGCCGCTATACTAGGGGGCGCGGGCACTGAAGCTTTCTTT.

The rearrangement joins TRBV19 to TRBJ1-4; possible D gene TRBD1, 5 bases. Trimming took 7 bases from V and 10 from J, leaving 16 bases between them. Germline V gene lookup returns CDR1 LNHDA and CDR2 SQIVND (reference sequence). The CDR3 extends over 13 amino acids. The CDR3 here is CASMGRAEGKLFF. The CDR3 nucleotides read TGTGCCAGTATGGGCAGGGCCGAGGGAAAACTGTTTTTT.

The CDR3 sequence is CASSPAGNYGYTF. CDR3 nucleotide sequence: TGTGCCAGCAGTCCAGCGGGGAACTATGGCTACACCTTC. V and J are TRBV6-5 and TRBJ1-2; D is ambiguous. Germline V gene sequence: CDR1 MNHEY, CDR2 SVGAGI. CDR3 length: 13 residues. V lost 5 bases and J lost 2, with 9 bases in between.

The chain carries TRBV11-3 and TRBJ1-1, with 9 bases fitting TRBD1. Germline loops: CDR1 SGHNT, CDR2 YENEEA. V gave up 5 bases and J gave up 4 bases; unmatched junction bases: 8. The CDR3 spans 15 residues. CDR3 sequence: CASSRGQGMATEAFF. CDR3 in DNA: TGTGCCAGCAGCAGGGGACAGGGTATGGCCACTGAAGCTTTCTTT.

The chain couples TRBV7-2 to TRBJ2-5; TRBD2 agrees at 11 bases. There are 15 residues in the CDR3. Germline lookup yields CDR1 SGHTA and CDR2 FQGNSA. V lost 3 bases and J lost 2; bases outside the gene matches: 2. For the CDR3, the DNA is TGTGCCAGCAGCTTGGGGACTAGCGGTCAAGAGACCCAGTACTTC. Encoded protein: CASSLGTSGQETQYF.

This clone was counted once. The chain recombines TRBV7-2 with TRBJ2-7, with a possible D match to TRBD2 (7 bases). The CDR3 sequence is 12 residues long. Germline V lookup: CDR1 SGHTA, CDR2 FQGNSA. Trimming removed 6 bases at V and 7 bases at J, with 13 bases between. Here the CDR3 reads CASSSRGGEQYF. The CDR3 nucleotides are TGTGCCAGCAGTTCGAGGGGGGGTGAGCAGTACTTC.

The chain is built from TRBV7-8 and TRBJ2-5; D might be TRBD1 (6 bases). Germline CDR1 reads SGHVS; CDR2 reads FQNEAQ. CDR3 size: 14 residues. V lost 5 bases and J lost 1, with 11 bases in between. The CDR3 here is CASSQGQFQETQYF. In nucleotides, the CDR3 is TGTGCCAGCAGCCAAGGACAGTTCCAAGAGACCCAGTACTTC.

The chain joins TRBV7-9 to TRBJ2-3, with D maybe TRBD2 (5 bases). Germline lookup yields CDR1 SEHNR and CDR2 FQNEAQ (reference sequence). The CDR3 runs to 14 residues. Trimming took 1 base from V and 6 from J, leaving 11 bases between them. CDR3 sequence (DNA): TGTGCCAGCAGCTTAGGAGGGCGGTTTGATACGCAGTATTTT. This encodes CASSLGGRFDTQYF. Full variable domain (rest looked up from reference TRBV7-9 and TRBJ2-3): DTGVSQNPRHKITKRGQNVTFRCDPISEHNRLYWYRQTLGQGPEFLTYFQNEAQLEKSRLLSDRFSAERPKGSFSTLEIQRTEQGDSAMYLCASSLGGRFDTQYFGPGTRLTVL.

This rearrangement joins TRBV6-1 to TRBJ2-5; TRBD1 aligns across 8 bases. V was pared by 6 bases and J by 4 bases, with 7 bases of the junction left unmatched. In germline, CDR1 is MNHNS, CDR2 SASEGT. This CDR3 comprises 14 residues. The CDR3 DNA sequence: TGTGCCAGCAGCTCGGGCAGGGGGCGAGAGACCCAGTACTTC. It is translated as CASSSGRGRETQYF.

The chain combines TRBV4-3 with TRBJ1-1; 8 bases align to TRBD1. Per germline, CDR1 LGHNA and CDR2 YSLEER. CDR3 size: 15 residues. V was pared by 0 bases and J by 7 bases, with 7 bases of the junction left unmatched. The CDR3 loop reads CASSQDATGALEAFF. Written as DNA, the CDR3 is TGCGCCAGCAGCCAAGATGCGACAGGGGCCCTTGAAGCTTTCTTT.

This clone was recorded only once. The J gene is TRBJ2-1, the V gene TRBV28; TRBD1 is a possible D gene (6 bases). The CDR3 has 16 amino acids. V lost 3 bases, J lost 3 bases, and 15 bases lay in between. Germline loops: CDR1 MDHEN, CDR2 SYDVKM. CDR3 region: CASSFQGKGNYNEQFF. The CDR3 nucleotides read TGTGCCAGCAGTTTTCAGGGGAAAGGGAACTACAATGAGCAGTTCTTC.

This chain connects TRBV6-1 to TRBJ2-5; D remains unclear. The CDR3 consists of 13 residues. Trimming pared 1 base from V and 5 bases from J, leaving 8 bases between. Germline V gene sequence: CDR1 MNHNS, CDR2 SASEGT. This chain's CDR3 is CASSEGSGETQYF. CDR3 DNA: TGTGCCAGCAGTGAAGGGTCGGGTGAGACCCAGTACTTC.

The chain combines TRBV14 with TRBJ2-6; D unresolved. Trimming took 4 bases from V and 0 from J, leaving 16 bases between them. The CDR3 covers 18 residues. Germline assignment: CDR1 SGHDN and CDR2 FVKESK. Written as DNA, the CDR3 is TGTGCCAGCAGCCCGAAGGAAATATGGGACTCTGGGGCCAACGTCCTGACTTTC. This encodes CASSPKEIWDSGANVLTF.

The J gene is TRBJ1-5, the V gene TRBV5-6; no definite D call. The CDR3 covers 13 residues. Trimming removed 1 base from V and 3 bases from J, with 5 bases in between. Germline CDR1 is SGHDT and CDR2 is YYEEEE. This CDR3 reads CASSLQYNQPQHF. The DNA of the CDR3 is TGTGCCAGCAGCTTGCAGTACAATCAGCCCCAGCATTTT.

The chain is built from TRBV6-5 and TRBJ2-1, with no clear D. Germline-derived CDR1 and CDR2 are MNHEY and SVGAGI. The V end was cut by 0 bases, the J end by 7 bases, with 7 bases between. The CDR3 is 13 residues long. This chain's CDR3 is CASSYSLRNEQFF. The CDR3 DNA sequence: TGTGCCAGCAGTTACTCGTTGCGGAATGAGCAGTTCTTC.